Here is one T cell receptor (beta chain) with its context. This clone was picked up a small number of times. Its binding antigen is unknown. The input lacks base qualities; no much larger clone sits a single base away. The data stem from a study of cytomegalovirus exposure and HLA in healthy donors (dated by TCRdb to the late 2010s). Regarding the complete study: In an earlier analysis of under 600 of the donors, 276 Gb of sequence data and 90 million to 120 million unique TCR beta sequences from 180 million or so T cells were reported. About 280 gigabases of sequencing data and 75 million to 85 million unique TCR sequences made up an early release that covered some 640 HLA-typed donors. Of the 350 to 450 genotyped donors, 70% to 90% were placed in the genetic ancestry cluster associated with self-reported Caucasian donors. The study was designed to test whether signatures of past pathogen exposure could be identified by cataloging public T cell receptors. The study used immunosequencing to profile the T cell repertoires of about 670 subjects and linked those repertoires to cytomegalovirus serostatus. Besides the first cohort of 666 subjects, a separate validation cohort made up of 95 to 150 different subjects was used. To predict cytomegalovirus infection status, the study brought together high-throughput TCR immunosequencing, statistical association of individual TCRs with disease status, and machine learning. To study patterns of TCR occurrence, a later analysis re-analyzed previously published TCR beta repertoires from around 700 donors and added high-resolution HLA genotyping. Rather than drawing on any new phenotypic data, the later analysis identified candidate immune exposures from TCR beta sequences and the way those sequences occurred across donors. To decide whether each TCR beta V gene segment behaved as functional or pseudogenic, an earlier analysis of nearly 600 of the donors relied on high-throughput TCR beta sequencing. Donor age, sex, ethnicity and CMV serostatus were compiled together with the repertoire data. In a later genetic analysis, genome-wide SNP genotypes for about three fifths of the 666 donors were used, and that subset was treated as a discovery cohort. All discovery cohort repertoires had been generated using a single sequencing platform. HLA typing covered class I and class II loci at four-digit resolution. Typing coverage differed by locus: A, B, C, DRB1 and DQB1 were typed in roughly 620-630 donors, DQA1 in 500 to 550, DPA1 in approximately 610, and DPB1 in 472. Several DR-DQ haplotypes were handled as single units for association and clustering because linkage in the cohort was strong. Across approximately 400 genotyped donors of the cohort, an average of approximately 220,000 unique TCR beta nucleotide sequences per donor were sequenced, and roughly a sixth of those sequences were non-productive.

The cohort comprised 666 healthy bone marrow donors. Cohort members were all nominally healthy when sampled, although unrecorded immune exposures were likely present. The donor tested CMV seronegative and was one of the 352 seronegative cohort members. Every donor gave a peripheral blood sample, and the peripheral blood mononuclear cells from that sample were used for TCR beta sequencing. The Qiagen DNeasy Blood Extraction Kit was used to extract genomic DNA from the blood cell samples. General conclusions and limits of the study: Linkage disequilibrium might explain the correlated functional status among segregating V segments, but an unknown experimental factor could not be excluded. In a later analysis, most CMV-associated TCR beta chains were found to appear HLA-restricted, with HLA associations seemingly driven largely by CMV exposure. The presence/absence analyses assumed that sequencing depth was roughly uniform across donors, and that assumption may not be true. In a later genetic analysis, fewer N-insertions in productive TCRs were reported among donors in an Asian-associated ancestry cluster than the approximately 710-donor mean. A cluster of highly shared sequence variants was judged likely to be a technical artifact of the sequencing pipeline. Roughly 15 rarely observed V segments, including chromosome 9 orphons, were excluded from the earlier analysis of some 590 of the donors because counts were too low. In an earlier analysis of about 600 of the donors, most TCR beta V segments appeared in productive rearrangements about 87% or about 30% of the time, broadly matching IMGT annotations. Because HLA typing was missing for some donors at each locus, association tests included only the typed subset. Only TCR beta chains were sequenced in this cohort, and the absence of alpha or paired-chain data limited detectable features. The authors suggested that the approach could potentially be extended to other disease states and immunological phenotypes. Several of the top co-occurrence clusters appeared to be linked to parvovirus B19, influenza, CMV and Epstein-Barr virus, according to a later analysis. Across donors, most TCR sequences were observed very rarely, whereas some public TCRs were present in many individuals. The study listed 150 to 200 TCR beta chains as associated with cytomegalovirus. A further reported finding was that TCR beta sequences accurately predicted the HLA-A and HLA-B alleles for most subjects in the first cohort. In vitro tests confirmed that a few of the cytomegalovirus-associated TCR beta chains recognize cytomegalovirus antigens. The classifier was reported to diagnose cytomegalovirus status with high specificity and sensitivity in both the original and validation cohorts. In a later analysis, the rate of TCR association differed among HLA loci, with DRB1 alleles having the most associated TCRs and HLA-C alleles having the fewest. Some IMGT-functional V segments, including TRBV6-2 and TRBV6-3, could not be told apart with the 87-base-pair reads, so those segments were excluded. In a later analysis, HLA-associated TCR beta chains showed more clonal expansion and lower generation probabilities than non-associated chains that were equally common. Immune exposure information for the cohort was limited to CMV serostatus. Specific HLA alleles were associated with about 17,000 TCR beta sequences at a false discovery rate of 0.05 in a later analysis. When HLA alleles, especially DR and DQ, strongly co-occurred, TCR associations were difficult to assign to individual alleles. An association between a missense DCLRE1C variant and V-gene and J-gene trimming of TCR beta chains was found in a later genetic analysis and replicated in an independent cohort.

Library prep was done by the immunoSEQ multiplex PCR assay. A mixture of 60 forward primers for TCR Vbeta segments and 13 reverse primers for TCR Jbeta segments was used in the multiplex PCR. The CDR3 region of rearranged TCR beta genes was amplified from genomic DNA by a multiplex PCR assay. On the Illumina HiSeq System, the amplified TCR beta libraries were sequenced as 87-base-pair reads. On the study's bioinformatics: A later analysis counted 65 million to 90 million unique TCR beta chains across the 666 repertoires, and about 10 million of these chains were shared by at least two donors. Raw reads were error-corrected and collapsed into unique sequences by a nearest-neighbor algorithm in which closely related sequences were merged to remove PCR and sequencing errors. CDR3 sequences were aligned to IMGT reference sequences to assign V, D and J gene segments. For a sequence to be retained, a match of at least six nucleotides to both a V gene segment and a J gene segment was required. A rearrangement was called productive if the CDR3 had no stop codons and remained in frame with V and J, and every other rearrangement was called non-productive. Following IMGT convention, CDR3 was defined as the stretch from the second conserved V-encoded cysteine up to the conserved J-encoded phenylalanine. The earlier analysis of some 580 of the donors excluded any sequence lacking an unambiguous match to a single V gene segment. An earlier analysis of a few hundred of the donors called V segments functional above 56.7% productive rearrangements and segregating when the between-donor standard deviation exceeded 5%. A statistical classification framework was built to diagnose cytomegalovirus status from the catalog of TCR beta chain sequences. In a later analysis, V and J genes were assigned by comparing TCR nucleotide sequences against IMGT/GENE-DB human TR gene sequences. The TCRdist pipeline was used in a later analysis to assign CDR3 sequences and most-parsimonious VDJ recombination scenarios. A later analysis defined each TCR beta chain by its CDR3 amino acid sequence plus V-gene family, and excluded reads lacking a unique V-gene family. In a later analysis, approximately 590 highly shared, low-generation-probability nucleotide sequences were removed to address suspected cross-contamination and a sequencing artifact. In a later analysis, a clonal expansion index for each public chain was calculated from normalized within-repertoire ranks of inferred template counts. Generation probabilities in a later analysis came from a VDJ recombination model fitted to out-of-frame rearrangements, and those results were checked against IGoR. A later analysis scored TCR-TCR, TCR-HLA and TCR-CMV co-occurrence with hypergeometric tests, applying a repertoire-size bias correction to TCR pairs. In a later analysis, false discovery rates were estimated by permuting HLA or CMV assignments 20 times. In a later analysis, co-occurring TCRs were grouped with DBSCAN, and TCRdist sequence similarity was added when clustering was performed within HLA-allele-positive subsets. Co-occurrence clustering excluded repertoires with fewer than 30,000 or more than 120,000 public chains, plus five with anomalous nucleotide sharing. TCRdb took over this immuneACCESS table, retaining in-frame rearrangements with V and J assigned. Such tables are incomplete; in checked studies, under half of the missing clones stem from an unresolved V gene, and the remainder is unexplained. The V and J calls and clone size come from that table; D and trimming were worked out from the DNA. Counted in this sample were some 86,000 clones; less than 75% of them appeared once. Jointly, the top ten make up approximately 2.1% of the sample.

The germline V gene supplies CDR1 SGDLS and CDR2 YYNGEE. V gives up 3 bases and J gives up 10 bases, and the segment between their germline ends measures 14 bases. Including cysteine and phenylalanine, the CDR3 has 14 amino acids. The entry retains the CDR3 DNA only, 42 bases that are in frame from base 1. The chain was built from TRBV9 and TRBJ1-6; the D gene remains uncertain. The material sequenced was PBMCs. This clonotype was sampled from a young man in good health and CMV-seronegative. CDR3 sequence: CASSASGLESPLHF. The bases read TGTGCCAGCAGCGCGTCAGGCCTTGAATCACCCCTCCACTTT.